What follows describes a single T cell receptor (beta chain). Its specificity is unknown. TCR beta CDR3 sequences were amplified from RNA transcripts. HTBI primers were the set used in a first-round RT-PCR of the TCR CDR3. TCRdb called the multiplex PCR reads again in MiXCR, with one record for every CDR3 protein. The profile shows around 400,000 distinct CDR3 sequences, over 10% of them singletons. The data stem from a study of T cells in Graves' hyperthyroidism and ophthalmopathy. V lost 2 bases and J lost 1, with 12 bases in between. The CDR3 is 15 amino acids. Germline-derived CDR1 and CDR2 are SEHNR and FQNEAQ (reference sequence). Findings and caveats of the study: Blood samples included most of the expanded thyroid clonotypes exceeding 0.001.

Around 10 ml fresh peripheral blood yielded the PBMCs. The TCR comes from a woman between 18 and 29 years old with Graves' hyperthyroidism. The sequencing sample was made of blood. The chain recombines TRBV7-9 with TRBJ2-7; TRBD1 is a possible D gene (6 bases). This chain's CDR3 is CASSLLPGQSYEQYF. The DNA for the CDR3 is TGTGCCAGCAGCTTATTACCAGGACAGTCCTACGAGCAGTACTTC.